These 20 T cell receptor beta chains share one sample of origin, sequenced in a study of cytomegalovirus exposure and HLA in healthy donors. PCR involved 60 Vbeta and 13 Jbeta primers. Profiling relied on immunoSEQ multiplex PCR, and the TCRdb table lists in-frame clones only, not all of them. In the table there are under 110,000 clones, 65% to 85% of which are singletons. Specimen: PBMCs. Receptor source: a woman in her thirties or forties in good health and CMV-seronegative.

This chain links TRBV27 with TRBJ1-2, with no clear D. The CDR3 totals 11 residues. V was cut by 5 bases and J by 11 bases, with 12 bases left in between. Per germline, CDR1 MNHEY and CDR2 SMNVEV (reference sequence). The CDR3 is CASSPSVTYTF. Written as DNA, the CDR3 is TGTGCCAGCAGTCCCTCGGTTACGTACACCTTC.

Here the CDR3 DNA reads TGTGCCAGCAGTTACTCAAGGGGATTGGGTGGAAACACCATATATTTT. It translates to CASSYSRGLGGNTIYF. The V call is TRBV6-5, the J call TRBJ1-3; D is possibly TRBD1 (5 bases). Trimming left V 0 bases short and J 3 bases short, with 12 bases between. The CDR3 length is 16 residues. CDR1 MNHEY and CDR2 SVGAGI come from the germline V gene.

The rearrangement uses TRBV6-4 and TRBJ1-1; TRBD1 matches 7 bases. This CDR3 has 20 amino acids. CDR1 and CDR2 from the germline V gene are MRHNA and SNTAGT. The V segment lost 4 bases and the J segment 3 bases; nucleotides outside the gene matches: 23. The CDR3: CASSVPSPYSPPTGDTEAFF. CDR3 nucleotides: TGTGCCAGCAGTGTCCCATCCCCCTATTCACCCCCAACAGGGGACACTGAAGCTTTCTTT.

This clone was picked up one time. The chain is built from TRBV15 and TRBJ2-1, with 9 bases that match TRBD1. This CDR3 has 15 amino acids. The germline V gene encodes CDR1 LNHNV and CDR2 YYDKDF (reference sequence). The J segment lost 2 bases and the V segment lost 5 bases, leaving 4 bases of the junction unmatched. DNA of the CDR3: TGTGCCACCAGCGGTACAGGGGGCACCTACAATGAGCAGTTCTTC. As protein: CATSGTGGTYNEQFF.

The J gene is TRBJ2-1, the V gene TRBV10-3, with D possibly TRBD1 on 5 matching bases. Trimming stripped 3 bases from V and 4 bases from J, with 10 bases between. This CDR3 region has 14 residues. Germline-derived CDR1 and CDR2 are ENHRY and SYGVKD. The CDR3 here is CAISDQGDYNEQFF. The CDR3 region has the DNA TGTGCCATCAGTGACCAGGGCGATTACAATGAGCAGTTCTTC.

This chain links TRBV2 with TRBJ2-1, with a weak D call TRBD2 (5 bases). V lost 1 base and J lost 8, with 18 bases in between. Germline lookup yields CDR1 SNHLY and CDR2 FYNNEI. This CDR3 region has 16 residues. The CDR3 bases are TGTGCCAGCAGTGAAGTGTACATAGCGACAAAAGATGAGCAGTTCTTC. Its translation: CASSEVYIATKDEQFF.

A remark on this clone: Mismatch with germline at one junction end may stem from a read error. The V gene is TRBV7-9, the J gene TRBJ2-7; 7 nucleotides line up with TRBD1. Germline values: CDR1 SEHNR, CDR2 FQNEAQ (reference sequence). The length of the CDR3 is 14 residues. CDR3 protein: CSSSRPGTAYEQYF. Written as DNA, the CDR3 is TGTTCCAGCAGCCGGCCTGGGACAGCCTACGAGCAGTACTTC.

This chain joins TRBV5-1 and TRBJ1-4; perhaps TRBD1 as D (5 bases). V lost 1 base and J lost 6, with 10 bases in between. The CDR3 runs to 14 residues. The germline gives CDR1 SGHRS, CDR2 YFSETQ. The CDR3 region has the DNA TGCGCCAGCAGCTTGTCCCGGGGGGATGAAAAACTGTTTTTT. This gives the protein CASSLSRGDEKLFF.

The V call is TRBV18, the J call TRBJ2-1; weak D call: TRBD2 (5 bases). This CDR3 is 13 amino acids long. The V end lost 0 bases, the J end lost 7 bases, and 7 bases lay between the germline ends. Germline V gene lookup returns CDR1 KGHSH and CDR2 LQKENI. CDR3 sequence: CASSPPGENEQFF. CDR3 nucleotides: TGTGCCAGCTCACCACCCGGGGAAAATGAGCAGTTCTTC.

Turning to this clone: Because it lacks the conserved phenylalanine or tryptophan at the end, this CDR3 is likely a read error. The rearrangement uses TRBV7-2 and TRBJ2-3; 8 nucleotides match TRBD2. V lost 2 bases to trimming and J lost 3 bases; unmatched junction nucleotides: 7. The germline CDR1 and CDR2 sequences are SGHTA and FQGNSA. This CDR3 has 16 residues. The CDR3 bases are TGTGCCAGCAGCTTAACGGGGGGGGGAGTTACAGATACGCAGTATCTT. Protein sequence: CASSLTGGGVTDTQYL.

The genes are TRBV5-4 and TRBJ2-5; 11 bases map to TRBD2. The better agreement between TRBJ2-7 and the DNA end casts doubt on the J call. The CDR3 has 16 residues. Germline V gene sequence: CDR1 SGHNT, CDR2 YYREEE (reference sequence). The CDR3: CASSAPTSGVPNEQYF. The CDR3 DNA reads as TGTGCCAGCAGCGCCCCGACTAGCGGGGTCCCAAACGAGCAGTACTTC.

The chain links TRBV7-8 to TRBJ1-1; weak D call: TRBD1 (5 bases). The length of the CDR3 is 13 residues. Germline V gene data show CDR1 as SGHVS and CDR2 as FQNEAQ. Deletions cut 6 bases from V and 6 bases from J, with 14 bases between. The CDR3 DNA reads TGTGCCAGCAGAGCAGGGTTGCGGTCTGAAGCTTTCTTT. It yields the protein CASRAGLRSEAFF.

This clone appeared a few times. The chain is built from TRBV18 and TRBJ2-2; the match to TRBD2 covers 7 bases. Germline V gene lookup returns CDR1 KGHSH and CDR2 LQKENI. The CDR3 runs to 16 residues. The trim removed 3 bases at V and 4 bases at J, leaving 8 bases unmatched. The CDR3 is CASSPRGSGSTGELFF. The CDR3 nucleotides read TGTGCCAGCTCACCCCGCGGGAGCGGTAGCACCGGGGAGCTGTTTTTT.

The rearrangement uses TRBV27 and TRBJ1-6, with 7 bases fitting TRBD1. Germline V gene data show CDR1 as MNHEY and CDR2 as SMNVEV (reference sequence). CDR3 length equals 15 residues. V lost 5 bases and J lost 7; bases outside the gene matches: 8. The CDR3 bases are TGTGCCAGCAGTCCCGGGGACAGAGACAATTCACCCCTCCACTTT. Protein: CASSPGDRDNSPLHF.

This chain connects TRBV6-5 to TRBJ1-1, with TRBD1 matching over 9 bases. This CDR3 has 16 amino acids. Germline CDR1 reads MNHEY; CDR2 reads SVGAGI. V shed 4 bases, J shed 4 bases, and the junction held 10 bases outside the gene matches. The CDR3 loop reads CASSSGTGRVRTEAFF. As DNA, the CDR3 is TGTGCCAGCAGTTCAGGGACAGGGAGGGTTCGCACTGAAGCTTTCTTT.

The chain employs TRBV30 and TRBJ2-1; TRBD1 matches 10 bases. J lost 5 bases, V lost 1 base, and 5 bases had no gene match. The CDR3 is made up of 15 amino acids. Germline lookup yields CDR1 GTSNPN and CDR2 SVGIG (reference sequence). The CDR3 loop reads CAWSERGTGDNEQFF. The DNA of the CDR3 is TGTGCCTGGAGTGAGAGGGGGACAGGGGACAATGAGCAGTTCTTC.

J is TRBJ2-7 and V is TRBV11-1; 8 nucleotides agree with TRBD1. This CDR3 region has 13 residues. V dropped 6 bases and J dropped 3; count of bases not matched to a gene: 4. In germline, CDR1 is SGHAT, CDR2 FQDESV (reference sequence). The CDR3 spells CASRPGTGYEQYF. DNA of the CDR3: TGTGCCAGCAGGCCCGGGACAGGCTACGAGCAGTACTTC. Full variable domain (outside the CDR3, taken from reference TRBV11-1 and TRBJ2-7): EAEVAQSPRYKITEKSQAVAFWCDPISGHATLYWYRQILGQGPELLVQFQDESVVDDSQLPKDRFSAERLKGVDSTLKIQPAELGDSAMYLCASRPGTGYEQYFGPGTRLTVT.

As DNA, the CDR3 is TGTGCCAGCTCACCAGCAGGGGGCGCGGGGTTGAACACTGAAGCTTTCTTT. Residues: CASSPAGGAGLNTEAFF. The rearrangement joins TRBV18 to TRBJ1-1, with 8 bases aligning to TRBD1. CDR1 and CDR2 (germline): KGHSH, LQKENI. The CDR3 spans 17 residues. With 2 bases clipped from V and 0 bases from J, the junction kept 8 bases outside the gene matches.

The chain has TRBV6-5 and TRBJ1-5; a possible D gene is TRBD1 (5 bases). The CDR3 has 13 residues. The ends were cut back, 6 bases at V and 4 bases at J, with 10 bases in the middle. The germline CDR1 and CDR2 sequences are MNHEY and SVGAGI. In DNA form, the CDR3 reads TGTGCCAGCAGCCCGACAGAGAATCAGCCCCAGCATTTT. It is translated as CASSPTENQPQHF.

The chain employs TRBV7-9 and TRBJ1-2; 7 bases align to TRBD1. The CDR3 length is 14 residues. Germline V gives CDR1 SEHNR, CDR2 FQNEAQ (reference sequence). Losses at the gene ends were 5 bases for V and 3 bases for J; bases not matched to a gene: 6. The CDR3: CASSRDRAYYGYTF. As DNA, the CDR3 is TGTGCCAGCAGCCGAGACAGGGCCTACTATGGCTACACCTTC.